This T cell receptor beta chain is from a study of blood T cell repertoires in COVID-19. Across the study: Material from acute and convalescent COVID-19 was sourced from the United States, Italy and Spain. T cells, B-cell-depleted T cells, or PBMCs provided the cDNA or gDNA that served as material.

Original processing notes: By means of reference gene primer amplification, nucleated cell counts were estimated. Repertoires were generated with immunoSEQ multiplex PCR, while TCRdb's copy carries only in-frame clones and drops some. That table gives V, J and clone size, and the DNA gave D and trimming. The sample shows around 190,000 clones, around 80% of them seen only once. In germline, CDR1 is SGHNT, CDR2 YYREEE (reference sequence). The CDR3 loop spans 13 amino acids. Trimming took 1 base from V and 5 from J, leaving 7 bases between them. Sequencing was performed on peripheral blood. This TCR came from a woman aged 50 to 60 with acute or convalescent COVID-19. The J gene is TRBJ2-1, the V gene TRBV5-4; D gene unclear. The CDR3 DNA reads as TGTGCCAGCAGCTTGCCCCTAAACAATGAGCAGTTCTTC. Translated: CASSLPLNNEQFF.